Listed below are T cell receptor beta chains from one sample, sequenced in a study of shared clonotypes between healthy human individuals. Using immunoSEQ multiplex PCR, the repertoire was profiled, and TCRdb retains in-frame clones only, with some absent. The repertoire holds over 2 million clones, about 95% seen once, with roughly 1% in the top ten. The material sequenced was naive CD8+ T cells sorted from blood. The receptors stem from a man aged 18 to 35 in good health. CDR3s include the opening cysteine and the closing phenylalanine or tryptophan. D genes are given only for firm matches.

>NA|14|TRBV11-2
CASSLEQGGNTIYF
>NA|14|TRBV6-5
CASSYIGDQETQYF
>NA|9|TRBV20-1
CSAARGSFF
>NA|11|TRBV30
CAWSWGGEQYF
>NA|11|TRBV10-3
CATRLGAEQYF
>TRBD1|13|TRBV19
CASSSGQFYGYTF
>TRBD1|14|TRBV6-6
CASSYGTGGDTQYF
>NA|13|TRBV4-1
CASSQAGAYEQYF
>NA|14|TRBV13
CASSGQQAGNTIYF
>TRBD1|15|TRBV5-6
CASSLRPGQGTEAFF
>NA|16|TRBV10-3
CAISDGGTTEDQPQHF
>NA|14|TRBV11-2
CASSPGTPPYEQYF
>TRBD1|17|TRBV5-6
CASSFSQGDSGANVLTF
>TRBD2|14|TRBV30
CAWSPHSGADTQYF
>NA|13|TRBV7-7
CASSPFSTGELFF
>NA|10|TRBV6-1
CASSVNEQFF
>TRBD2|15|TRBV5-6
CASSLAGGSSYEQYF
>TRBD1|14|TRBV5-8
CASSQTGGEETQYF
>TRBD1|15|TRBV9
CASSAPGTGEYEQYF
>NA|15|TRBV4-3
CASSQVLGGGQPQHF
>NA|15|TRBV10-3
CAISESWDISAGYTF
>NA|15|TRBV27
CASSLLGGVNEKLFF
>TRBD2|13|TRBV11-3
CASSRGTSGEIYF
>NA|11|TRBV27
CASSSFYEQYF
>TRBD2|15|TRBV27
CASGERGVESNEQFF
>TRBD2|16|TRBV14
CASSQGRGGWQETQYF
>NA|14|TRBV4-1
CASSQASSGNEQFF
>NA|14|TRBV19
CASSPLGTGYEQYF
>TRBD1|15|TRBV6-5
CASSPISGTGYEAFF
>NA|14|TRBV4-2
CASSHRTDSYEQYF
>NA|15|TRBV4-1
CASSQGTVSGNTIYF
>TRBD2|15|TRBV30
CAWGTSGVSTDTQYF
>TRBD1|14|TRBV28
CASSLGTGPETQYF
>NA|14|TRBV5-4
CASSPERVSYGYTF
>TRBD2|15|TRBV5-6
CASSLVREGTGELFF
>NA|12|TRBV5-4
CASSPGDTEAFF
>NA|14|TRBV9
CASSVGSLTIGYTF
>NA|13|TRBV7-9
CASSRTHDYEQYF
>TRBD2|18|TRBV14
CASSQENGTSGGSYEQYF
>NA|13|TRBV6-4
CASSDGANQPQHF
>NA|15|TRBV4-1
CASSQGLGSTDTQYF
>TRBD2|16|TRBV10-2
CASSEGLAPSTDTQYF
>NA|12|TRBV9
CASSGAGNTIYF
>TRBD2|14|TRBV10-1
CASSESRGVETQYF
>TRBD1|16|TRBV27
CASSFLPGQGVDEQYF
>NA|15|TRBV27
CASSPVGGRDSPLHF
>TRBD1|15|TRBV30
CAWGQGASSNQPQHF
>NA|12|TRBV7-2
CASSFLTGELFF
>TRBD1|14|TRBV28
CASSFGQGVETQYF
>TRBD1|14|TRBV12-5
CASGAGQGFYEQYF
>NA|15|TRBV7-9
CASRPGTPWDYEQYF
>NA|14|TRBV5-4
CASSLVSATDTQYF
>TRBD1|15|TRBV7-9
CASSLMDRGWEKLFF
>NA|14|TRBV9
CASSVDAAEDTQYF
>NA|13|TRBV30
CAWSKGIGTEAFF
>NA|12|TRBV7-9
CASSSFGGEQYF
>NA|13|TRBV4-1
CASSPSTNYEQYF
>TRBD1|16|TRBV4-1
CASSQEGRQGATEAFF
>NA|15|TRBV2
CASREGSTNYNEQFF
>NA|13|TRBV5-6
CASSLGGAGPLHF